This entry lists 11 T cell receptor beta chains sequenced from one sample in a study of cytomegalovirus exposure and HLA in healthy donors. The PCR used 60 Vbeta and 13 Jbeta primers. Here immunoSEQ multiplex PCR was the method, and the copy in TCRdb shows in-frame clones only, minus some. The data show some 130,000 clones, with approximately 61% seen just once and 1.5% to 2% held by the top ten. Sequencing was carried out using PBMCs. All receptors come from a human donor in good health.

This clone was detected a few times. The chain joins TRBV7-2 to TRBJ1-5; 10 nucleotides align to TRBD1. Germline-derived CDR1 and CDR2 are SGHTA and FQGNSA. The junction had 3 bases not matched to a gene; V was cut back by 0 bases and J by 7 bases. The CDR3 has 15 amino acids. CDR3 protein: CASSLAPGQGQPQHF. DNA of the CDR3: TGTGCCAGCAGCTTAGCGCCGGGACAGGGGCAGCCCCAGCATTTT.

There are a few counts of this clone. In DNA form, the CDR3 reads TGCGCCAGCAGCCTCTTAGACAACTCTAATGAAAAACTGTTTTTT. Protein product: CASSLLDNSNEKLFF. The chain has TRBV5-1 and TRBJ1-4; no clear D gene. CDR3 length equals 15 residues. The germline V gene encodes CDR1 SGHRS and CDR2 YFSETQ. The ends were cut back, 4 bases at V and 3 bases at J, with 13 bases in the middle.

The chain employs TRBV10-2 and TRBJ2-1, with TRBD2 identical over 7 bases. V shed 6 bases, J shed 6 bases, and the junction held 11 bases outside the gene matches. This CDR3 has 15 residues. Germline V lookup: CDR1 WSHSY, CDR2 SAAADI. In DNA, the CDR3 is TGCGCCAGCAGGGTCGGGCGGGAGTTTGCCAATGAGCAGTTCTTC. Amino acid sequence: CASRVGREFANEQFF.

The chain has TRBV4-1 and TRBJ2-3; perhaps TRBD1 as D (6 bases). From germline, CDR1 is MGHRA and CDR2 YSYEKL. V lost 1 base to trimming and J lost 2 bases, with 13 bases between them. The CDR3 is 16 residues long. The CDR3 DNA follows: TGCGCCAGCAGCCAAGCAACGGACAGAGCCACAGATACGCAGTATTTT. It specifies CASSQATDRATDTQYF.

The chain has TRBV9 and TRBJ1-4, with unresolved D. The V gene lost 7 bases and the J gene lost 8 bases, with 3 bases spanning the gap. The CDR3 loop spans 9 amino acids. The V gene's germline CDR1 is SGDLS and CDR2 YYNGEE. The CDR3 DNA sequence: TGTGCCAGCCTAGAAAAACTGTTTTTT. Amino acid sequence: CASLEKLFF.

The V call is TRBV5-1, the J call TRBJ2-7; 10 bases agree with TRBD2. The CDR3 length is 15 residues. Trimming removed 1 base from V and 5 bases from J; junction bases left unmatched: 6. CDR1 and CDR2 from the germline V gene are SGHRS and YFSETQ. CDR3: CASSLTSGNIDEQYF. The CDR3 DNA is TGCGCCAGCAGCTTGACTAGCGGGAACATTGACGAGCAGTACTTC.

V and J are TRBV28 and TRBJ2-5, with 7 bases lining up with TRBD1. The CDR3 loop spans 13 amino acids. The trim removed 8 bases at V and 2 bases at J, leaving 5 bases unmatched. Germline V lookup: CDR1 MDHEN, CDR2 SYDVKM. The CDR3 DNA reads TGTGCCAGCCAGCGACAGGGACAAGAGACCCAGTACTTC. Residues: CASQRQGQETQYF. The full variable domain, completed using reference TRBV28 and TRBJ2-5, is DVKVTQSSRYLVKRTGEKVFLECVQDMDHENMFWYRQDPGLGLRLIYFSYDVKMKEKGDIPEGYSVSREKKERFSLILESASTNQTSMYLCASQRQGQETQYFGPGTRLLVL.

The rearrangement joins TRBV27 to TRBJ1-2; D perhaps matches TRBD1 (6 bases). Germline assignment: CDR1 MNHEY and CDR2 SMNVEV (reference sequence). This CDR3 is 16 amino acids long. Deletions cut 4 bases from V and 3 bases from J, with 18 bases between. The CDR3 is CASSSHQGYVDYGYTF. CDR3 DNA: TGTGCCAGCAGTTCCCATCAGGGGTACGTGGACTATGGCTACACCTTC.

The chain employs TRBV6-6 and TRBJ2-1; 9 bases fit TRBD2. Looked up from germline, CDR1 is MNHNY and CDR2 is SVGAGI (reference sequence). Trimming at V came to 5 bases and at J to 8 bases, leaving 13 bases not matched to a gene. This CDR3 contains 16 residues. CDR3 bases: TGTGCCAGCAGTACAACGGGGGCGGGAGGGAGATATGAGCAGTTCTTC. The encoded protein is CASSTTGAGGRYEQFF.

CDR3 sequence reads: CAISESMGTGGTEAFF. As DNA, the CDR3 is TGTGCCATCAGTGAGTCTATGGGGACAGGGGGGACTGAAGCTTTCTTT. The chain has TRBV10-3 and TRBJ1-1; 11 bases align to TRBD1. The germline V gene encodes CDR1 ENHRY and CDR2 SYGVKD. Trimming removed 0 bases from V and 5 bases from J; junction bases left unmatched: 5. This CDR3 comprises 16 residues.

This clone was picked up a small number of times. The rearrangement uses TRBV5-1 and TRBJ2-7; 11 bases map to TRBD1. J lost 5 bases, V lost 4 bases, and 8 bases had no gene match. The germline V gene encodes CDR1 SGHRS and CDR2 YFSETQ. The CDR3 contains 15 residues. CDR3 nucleotide sequence: TGCGCCAGCAGCGATGGACAGGGGGCGACGGACGAGCAGTACTTC. Encoded protein: CASSDGQGATDEQYF. Supplemented by reference TRBV5-1 and TRBJ2-7, the full variable domain reads KAGVTQTPRYLIKTRGQQVTLSCSPISGHRSVSWYQQTPGQGLQFLFEYFSETQRNKGNFPGRFSGRQFSNSRSEMNVSTLELGDSALYLCASSDGQGATDEQYFGPGTRLTVT.